These 27 T cell receptor beta chains were all obtained from the same sample, sequenced in a study of shared clonotypes between healthy human individuals. The table came from immunoSEQ multiplex PCR; TCRdb's copy has only in-frame clones and leaves some out. The sample lists approximately 2.4 million clones, 95% occurring once. Sequencing was performed on naive CD4+ T cells sorted from blood. Subset: CD45RA+ positively selected. Every receptor here comes from a man between 18 and 29 years old in good health.

The chain has TRBV4-1 and TRBJ1-3; the match to TRBD1 covers 10 bases. Germline V lookup: CDR1 MGHRA, CDR2 YSYEKL. Trimming removed 3 bases from V and 3 bases from J; junction bases left unmatched: 14. The length of the CDR3 is 19 residues. The CDR3 sequence is CASSQARQGALGFGNTIYF. The CDR3 coding sequence is TGCGCCAGCAGCCAGGCTCGACAGGGGGCGCTTGGTTTTGGAAACACCATATATTTT.

This chain connects TRBV30 to TRBJ2-7; 7 positions match TRBD1. Germline CDR1 GTSNPN, CDR2 SVGIG (reference sequence). J was trimmed by 4 bases and V by 4 bases; bases with no gene match: 4. The CDR3 has 12 residues. The CDR3 DNA follows: TGTGCCTGGAACGACAGGGAATACGAGCAGTACTTC. This gives the protein CAWNDREYEQYF.

The chain links TRBV7-8 to TRBJ1-4; 11 bases match TRBD1. The CDR3 extends over 19 amino acids. The germline CDR1 and CDR2 sequences are SGHVS and FQNEAQ. The J segment lost 0 bases and the V segment lost 5 bases, leaving 11 bases of the junction unmatched. DNA of the CDR3: TGTGCCAGCAGCGCCCCTCCGGGACAGGGGGGTGCAACTAATGAAAAACTGTTTTTT. Amino acids: CASSAPPGQGGATNEKLFF.

Comments on this clone: Other DNA sequences from this sample encode an identical CDR3 as well. This chain uses TRBV20-1 with TRBJ2-7; 7 bases match TRBD2. J lost 6 bases, V lost 5 bases, and 4 bases had no gene match. Per the germline V gene, CDR1 is DFQATT and CDR2 is SNEGSKA (reference sequence). The CDR3 contains 11 residues. CDR3 nucleotides: TGCAGTGCTGAGTCGGGGGGCGAGCAGTACTTC. This translates into CSAESGGEQYF.

The CDR3 DNA follows: TGTGCCATCACGGAGGACAGGGGACAGAACACTGAAGCTTTCTTT. Its protein product is CAITEDRGQNTEAFF. This sequence joins TRBV10-3 and TRBJ1-1, with TRBD1 matching over 9 bases. This CDR3 is built from 15 residues. Germline V CDR1 and CDR2: ENHRY, SYGVKD. Trimming took 7 bases from V and 1 from J; bases not matched to a gene: 7.

With respect to this clone: Different DNA sequences within this sample yield the same CDR3. The chain's CDR3 is CASSLGIAGGHNEQFF. The CDR3 bases are TGTGCCAGCAGCTTAGGAATAGCGGGAGGCCACAATGAGCAGTTCTTC. The chain is built from TRBV7-2 and TRBJ2-1; 10 positions agree with TRBD2. CDR1 and CDR2 (germline): SGHTA, FQGNSA. After removal of 1 base from V and 5 bases from J, the junction contained 5 bases not matched to a gene. There are 16 residues in the CDR3.

In this sample, this clone turned up a few times. V and J are TRBV30 and TRBJ1-1; no definite D call. Trimming stripped 2 bases from V and 3 bases from J, with 10 bases between. From germline, CDR1 is GTSNPN and CDR2 SVGIG (reference sequence). This CDR3 contains 13 residues. The DNA of the CDR3 is TGTGCCTGGAGTAGTCCGAGGGACACTGAAGCTTTCTTT. This encodes CAWSSPRDTEAFF.

Details on this clone: Germline is not matched at one junction end, which may reflect a read error. The chain carries TRBV7-7 and TRBJ2-3; D is unclear. The germline V gene has CDR1 SSHAT and CDR2 FNYEAQ (reference sequence). The CDR3 is made up of 15 amino acids. The CDR3 region is CASSLGPTSTDTQYF. The CDR3 DNA follows: TGTGCTAGCAGCTTAGGGCCTACTAGCACAGATACGCAGTATTTT.

V gene TRBV30 combines with J gene TRBJ2-7; D gene unclear. V lost 1 base to trimming and J lost 7 bases, with 8 bases between them. The CDR3 consists of 11 residues. Germline lookup yields CDR1 GTSNPN and CDR2 SVGIG (reference sequence). The CDR3 nucleotides read TGTGCCTGGAGTGCCGTCGTAGAGCAGTACTTC. As protein: CAWSAVVEQYF. Full variable domain (remainder filled in from reference TRBV30 and TRBJ2-7): SQTIHQWPATLVQPVGSPLSLECTVEGTSNPNLYWYRQAAGRGLQLLFYSVGIGQISSEVPQNLSASRPQDRQFILSSKKLLLSDSGFYLCAWSAVVEQYFGPGTRLTVT.

With respect to this clone: This specimen includes other DNA sequences encoding the same CDR3. The genes are TRBV6-5 and TRBJ1-1, with 7 bases aligning to TRBD1. This CDR3 has 15 residues. Germline V gene sequence: CDR1 MNHEY, CDR2 SVGAGI. V dropped 0 bases and J dropped 3; count of bases not matched to a gene: 4. This chain's CDR3 is CASSYSDRLDTEAFF. CDR3 nucleotide sequence: TGTGCCAGCAGTTACTCGGACAGGTTAGACACTGAAGCTTTCTTT.

The rearrangement joins TRBV5-6 to TRBJ1-3; 9 positions agree with TRBD1. The junction had 1 base not matched to a gene; V was cut back by 4 bases and J by 2 bases. The CDR3 loop spans 14 amino acids. The germline CDR1 and CDR2 sequences are SGHDT and YYEEEE. In DNA form, the CDR3 reads TGTGCCAGCAGCAGACAGGGGGCTGGAAACACCATATATTTT. This translates into CASSRQGAGNTIYF.

This chain links TRBV6-1 with TRBJ2-7; D unresolved. V was shortened by 7 bases and J by 0 bases, with 7 bases between the two germline ends. The germline V gene encodes CDR1 MNHNS and CDR2 SASEGT. The CDR3 extends over 12 amino acids. The CDR3 loop reads CASTSPSYEQYF. The CDR3 DNA follows: TGTGCCAGCACCAGCCCCTCCTACGAGCAGTACTTC.

This clone was observed once. The chain is built from TRBV7-9 and TRBJ2-1, with TRBD2 matching 9 bases. Losses at the gene ends were 1 base for V and 6 bases for J; bases not matched to a gene: 10. Germline CDR1 and CDR2: SEHNR and FQNEAQ (reference sequence). The CDR3 has 17 amino acids. As DNA, the CDR3 is TGTGCCAGCAGCTTAGGTCTGCGGGGGGGTATATTCAATGAGCAGTTCTTC. Its translation: CASSLGLRGGIFNEQFF.

J is TRBJ2-7 and V is TRBV6-6; a weak D match, TRBD2 (5 bases). This CDR3 comprises 12 residues. V was cut by 7 bases and J by 10 bases, with 17 bases left in between. CDR1 and CDR2 (germline): MNHNY, SVGAGI (reference sequence). The CDR3 bases are TGTGCCAGCACCTATTCAGGTGGACTTCAGTACTTC. As protein: CASTYSGGLQYF.

The chain couples TRBV9 to TRBJ2-1, with TRBD2 matching over 7 bases. The V gene's germline CDR1 is SGDLS and CDR2 YYNGEE. This CDR3 contains 17 residues. V dropped 0 bases and J dropped 0; count of bases not matched to a gene: 6. For the CDR3, the DNA is TGTGCCAGCAGCGTAGACCCCGGGGGGAGCTCCTACAATGAGCAGTTCTTC. Translation gives CASSVDPGGSSYNEQFF.

V usage is TRBV28 and J usage is TRBJ1-5; unclear D gene. Germline lookup yields CDR1 MDHEN and CDR2 SYDVKM. Trimming stripped 2 bases from V and 13 bases from J, with 12 bases between. This CDR3 contains 12 residues. The CDR3 loop is CASSLGQAKQHF. CDR3 in DNA: TGTGCCAGCAGTTTAGGTCAGGCCAAACAGCATTTT.

The rearrangement links TRBV7-2 to TRBJ2-5; D unresolved. The CDR3 is made up of 14 amino acids. The germline V and J ends were trimmed by 5 bases and 4 bases, with 14 bases remaining between them. Germline values: CDR1 SGHTA, CDR2 FQGNSA. CDR3 DNA: TGTGCCAGCAGCGTACCCGTCGCTGGAGAGACCCAGTACTTC. Translated, it gives CASSVPVAGETQYF.

This clone was picked up one time. The rearrangement links TRBV18 to TRBJ2-7; 7 bases fit TRBD2. In germline, CDR1 is KGHSH, CDR2 LQKENI. J was trimmed by 4 bases and V by 6 bases; bases with no gene match: 6. The CDR3 is made up of 13 amino acids. Written as DNA, the CDR3 is TGTGCCAGCTCCGGGACTACCGCTTACGAGCAGTACTTC. Translated, it gives CASSGTTAYEQYF.

This clone was recorded only once. Different DNA sequences within this sample yield the same CDR3. The J gene is TRBJ2-7, the V gene TRBV2; D gene ambiguous. The germline V gene encodes CDR1 SNHLY and CDR2 FYNNEI. The CDR3 is made up of 13 amino acids. V was trimmed by 0 bases and J by 2 bases, leaving 5 bases between them. The CDR3 sequence is CASSEATPYEQYF. CDR3 DNA: TGTGCCAGCAGTGAAGCCACCCCCTACGAGCAGTACTTC. Full variable domain (missing parts from reference TRBV2 and TRBJ2-7): EPEVTQTPSHQVTQMGQEVILRCVPISNHLYFYWYRQILGQKVEFLVSFYNNEISEKSEIFDDQFSVERPDGSNFTLKIRSTKLEDSAMYFCASSEATPYEQYFGPGTRLTVT.

The V call is TRBV14, the J call TRBJ2-2; D might be TRBD1 (6 bases). V lost 8 bases and J lost 0, with 10 bases in between. Germline V CDR1 and CDR2: SGHDN, FVKESK. This CDR3 region has 14 residues. CDR3 amino acids: CASGTQTNTGELFF. In nucleotides, the CDR3 is TGTGCCAGCGGGACACAGACGAACACCGGGGAGCTGTTTTTT.

The chain links TRBV4-2 to TRBJ2-2; either TRBD1 or TRBD2 may supply D (6 bases each). V was trimmed by 4 bases and J by 5 bases, leaving 14 bases between them. The CDR3 covers 15 residues. Germline CDR1 is LGHNA and CDR2 is YNFKEQ. CDR3 nucleotides: TGTGCCAGCAGCCGAAATTTAGGGGGGACCGGGGAGCTGTTTTTT. Protein: CASSRNLGGTGELFF.

This clone appeared a few times. This chain joins TRBV2 and TRBJ1-5; D is uncertain. The germline V gene has CDR1 SNHLY and CDR2 FYNNEI. V gave up 2 bases and J gave up 7 bases, with 15 bases separating them. CDR3 size: 15 residues. In DNA, the CDR3 is TGTGCCAGCAGTGAACTGGACGGGGTTAACCAGCCCCAGCATTTT. This encodes CASSELDGVNQPQHF.

The CDR3 reads CASSQDINYGYTF. The CDR3 DNA follows: TGTGCCAGCAGTCAGGACATTAACTATGGCTACACCTTC. This rearrangement joins TRBV2 to TRBJ1-2; the D gene is possibly TRBD1 (5 bases). Deletions cut 5 bases from V and 1 base from J, with 8 bases between. Germline V gene lookup returns CDR1 SNHLY and CDR2 FYNNEI. The CDR3 is made up of 13 amino acids. Variable domain in full (rest from reference TRBV2 and TRBJ1-2): EPEVTQTPSHQVTQMGQEVILRCVPISNHLYFYWYRQILGQKVEFLVSFYNNEISEKSEIFDDQFSVERPDGSNFTLKIRSTKLEDSAMYFCASSQDINYGYTFGSGTRLTVV.

The chain recombines TRBV6-5 with TRBJ2-7; D call uncertain. Germline V CDR1 and CDR2: MNHEY, SVGAGI. The CDR3 contains 15 residues. V lost 0 bases and J lost 4, with 13 bases in between. The CDR3 DNA reads TGTGCCAGCAGTTACTCAGCAGCCGATGGATACGAGCAGTACTTC. This sequence encodes CASSYSAADGYEQYF.

On this clone: The sample carries other DNA sequences with the same CDR3. V is TRBV5-1 and J is TRBJ1-2; 7 bases line up with TRBD1. Per germline, CDR1 SGHRS and CDR2 YFSETQ. J lost 1 base, V lost 3 bases, and 3 bases had no gene match. There are 14 residues in the CDR3. CDR3 in DNA: TGCGCCAGCAGCTCCACAGGGGATAACTATGGCTACACCTTC. Protein product: CASSSTGDNYGYTF.

The chain uses TRBV30 and TRBJ2-2; 12 bases align to TRBD2. V was clipped by 5 bases and J by 8 bases; unmatched bases: 6. The CDR3 loop spans 14 amino acids. Looked up from germline, CDR1 is GTSNPN and CDR2 is SVGIG (reference sequence). CDR3 nucleotides: TGTGCCTGGGGGGGGACTAGCGGGCTAGGGGAGCTGTTTTTT. Translation gives CAWGGTSGLGELFF.

The gene calls are TRBV6-5 and TRBJ1-2, with TRBD1 matching over 10 bases. V shed 5 bases, J shed 3 bases, and the junction held 6 bases outside the gene matches. Germline lookup yields CDR1 MNHEY and CDR2 SVGAGI. CDR3 length: 15 amino acids. The CDR3 region is CASSSTGTGDYGYTF. The CDR3 DNA sequence: TGTGCCAGCAGTAGTACCGGGACAGGGGACTATGGCTACACCTTC.